This T cell receptor (beta chain) is drawn from a study of beta chain features in type 1 diabetes. As for the study in general: Taken together, all samples contributed fewer than 110 million examined sorted cells. Regarding the study as a whole: Among patients with Type 1 diabetes, TCRB CDR3s were moderately but significantly shorter in every one of the four CD4+ subsets.

This CDR3 is 13 amino acids long. V lost 1 base and J lost 1, with 4 bases in between. Per the germline V gene, CDR1 is LGHNA and CDR2 is YNFKEQ. As every portion of the isolated RNA was reverse transcribed, the sequencing read expressed TCRB transcripts. Measured with immunoSEQ multiplex PCR; TCRdb has only the in-frame clones, and not every one. The sample has 130,000 to 150,000 clones, 9.2% seen once. Of note for this clone: Its antigen is undetermined.

The sample was central memory CD4+ T cells from blood. This chain connects TRBV4-2 to TRBJ1-1; D gene unclear. This TCR derives from a man aged 18 to 29 in good health. The CDR3 is CASSQGPNTEAFF. CDR3 coding DNA: TGTGCCAGCAGCCAAGGGCCGAACACTGAAGCTTTCTTT.